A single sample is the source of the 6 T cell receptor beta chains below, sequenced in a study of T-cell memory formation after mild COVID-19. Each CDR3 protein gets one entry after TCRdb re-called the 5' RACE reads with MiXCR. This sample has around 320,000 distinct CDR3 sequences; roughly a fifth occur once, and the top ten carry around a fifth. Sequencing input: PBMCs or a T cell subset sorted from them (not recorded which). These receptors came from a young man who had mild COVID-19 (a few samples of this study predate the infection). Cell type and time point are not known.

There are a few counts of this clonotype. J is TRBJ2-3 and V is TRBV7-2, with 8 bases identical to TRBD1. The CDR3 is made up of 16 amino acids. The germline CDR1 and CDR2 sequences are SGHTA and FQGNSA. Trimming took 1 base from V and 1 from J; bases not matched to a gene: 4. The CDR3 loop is CASSLGWGQGTDTQYF. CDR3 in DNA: TGTGCCAGCAGCTTAGGGTGGGGACAGGGCACAGATACGCAGTATTTT.

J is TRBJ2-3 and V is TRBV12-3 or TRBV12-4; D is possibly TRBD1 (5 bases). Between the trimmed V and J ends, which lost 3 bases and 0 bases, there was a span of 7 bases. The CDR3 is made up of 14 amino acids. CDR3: CASSLDISTDTQYF. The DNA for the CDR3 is TGTGCCAGCAGTTTGGACATTAGCACAGATACGCAGTATTTT.

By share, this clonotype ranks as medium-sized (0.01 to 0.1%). The CDR3 DNA follows: TGTGCCAGCAGTGAAGCGGGGGGCTCCTACAATGAGCAGTTCTTC. Protein: CASSEAGGSYNEQFF. J is TRBJ2-1 and V is TRBV6-4, with TRBD2 identical over 9 bases. Germline trimming cut 3 bases from V and 0 bases from J; bases unmatched to any gene: 0. In germline, CDR1 is MRHNA, CDR2 SNTAGT. CDR3 length equals 15 residues.

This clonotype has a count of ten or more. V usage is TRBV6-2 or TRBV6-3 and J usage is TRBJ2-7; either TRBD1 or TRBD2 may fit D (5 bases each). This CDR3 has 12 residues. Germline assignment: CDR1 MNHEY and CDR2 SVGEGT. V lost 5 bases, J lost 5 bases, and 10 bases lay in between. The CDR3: CASSPRDHEQYV. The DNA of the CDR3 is TGTGCCAGCAGTCCTCGGGACCACGAGCAGTACGTC.

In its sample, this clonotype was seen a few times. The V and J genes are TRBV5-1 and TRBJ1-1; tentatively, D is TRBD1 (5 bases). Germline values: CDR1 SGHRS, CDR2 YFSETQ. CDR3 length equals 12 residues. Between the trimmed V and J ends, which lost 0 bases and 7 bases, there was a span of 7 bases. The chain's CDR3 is CASSLVGVEAFF. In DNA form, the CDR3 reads TGCGCCAGCAGCTTGGTAGGGGTTGAAGCTTTCTTT. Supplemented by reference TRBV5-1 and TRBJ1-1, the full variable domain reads KAGVTQTPRYLIKTRGQQVTLSCSPISGHRSVSWYQQTPGQGLQFLFEYFSETQRNKGNFPGRFSGRQFSNSRSEMNVSTLELGDSALYLCASSLVGVEAFFGQGTRLTVV.

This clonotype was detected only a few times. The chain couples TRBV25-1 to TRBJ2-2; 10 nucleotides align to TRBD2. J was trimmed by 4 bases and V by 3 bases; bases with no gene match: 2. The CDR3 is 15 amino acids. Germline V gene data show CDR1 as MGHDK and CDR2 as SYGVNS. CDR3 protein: CASSDLAGVTGELFF. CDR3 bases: TGTGCCAGCAGTGACCTAGCGGGGGTCACCGGGGAGCTGTTTTTT.